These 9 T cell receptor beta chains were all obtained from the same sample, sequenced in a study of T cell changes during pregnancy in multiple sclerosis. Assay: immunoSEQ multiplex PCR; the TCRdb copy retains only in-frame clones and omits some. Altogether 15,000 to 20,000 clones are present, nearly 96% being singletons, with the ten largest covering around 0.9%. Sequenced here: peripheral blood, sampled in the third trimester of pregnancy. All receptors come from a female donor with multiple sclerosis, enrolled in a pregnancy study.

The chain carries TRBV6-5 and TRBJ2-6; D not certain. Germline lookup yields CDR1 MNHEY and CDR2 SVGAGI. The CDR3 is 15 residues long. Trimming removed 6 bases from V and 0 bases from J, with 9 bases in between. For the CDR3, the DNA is TGTGCCAGCAGAACCGCTAGCTCTGGGGCCAACGTCCTGACTTTC. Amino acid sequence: CASRTASSGANVLTF.

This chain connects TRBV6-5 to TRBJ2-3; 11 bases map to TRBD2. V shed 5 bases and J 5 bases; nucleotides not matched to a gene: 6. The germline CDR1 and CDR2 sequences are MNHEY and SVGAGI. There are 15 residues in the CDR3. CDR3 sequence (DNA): TGTGCCAGCAGTCCGACTAGCGGGATTGTAGATACGCAGTATTTT. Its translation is CASSPTSGIVDTQYF.

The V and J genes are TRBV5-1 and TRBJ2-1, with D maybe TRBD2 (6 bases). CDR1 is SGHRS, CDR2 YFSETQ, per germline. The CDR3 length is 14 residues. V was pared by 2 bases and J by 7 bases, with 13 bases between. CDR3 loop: CASSFGGSGNEQFF. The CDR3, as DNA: TGCGCCAGCAGCTTTGGGGGGAGCGGAAATGAGCAGTTCTTC.

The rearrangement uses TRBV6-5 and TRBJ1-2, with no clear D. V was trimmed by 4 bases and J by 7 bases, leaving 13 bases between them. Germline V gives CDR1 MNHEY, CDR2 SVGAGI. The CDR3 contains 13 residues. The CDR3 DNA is TGTGCCAGCAGTTCCCAGACACCCGGTGGCTACACCTTC. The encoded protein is CASSSQTPGGYTF.

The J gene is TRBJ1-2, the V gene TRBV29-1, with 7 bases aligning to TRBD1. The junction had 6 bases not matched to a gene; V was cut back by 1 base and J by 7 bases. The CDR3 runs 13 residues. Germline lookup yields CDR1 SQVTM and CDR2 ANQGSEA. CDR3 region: CSVEAEGAGGYTF. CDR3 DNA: TGCAGCGTTGAAGCGGAGGGGGCGGGTGGCTACACCTTC.

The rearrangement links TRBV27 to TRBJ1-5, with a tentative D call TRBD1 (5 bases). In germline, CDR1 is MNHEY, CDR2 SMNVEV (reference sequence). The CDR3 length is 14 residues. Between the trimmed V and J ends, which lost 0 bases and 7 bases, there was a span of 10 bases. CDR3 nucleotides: TGTGCCAGCAGTTTATCACGGGGGGGGCAGCCCCAGCATTTT. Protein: CASSLSRGGQPQHF.

CDR3 protein: CASSLGGGAEETQYF. The CDR3 DNA follows: TGTGCCAGCAGCTTGGGCGGGGGGGCCGAAGAGACCCAGTACTTC. This sequence joins TRBV7-2 and TRBJ2-5, with 9 bases identical to TRBD2. In germline, CDR1 is SGHTA, CDR2 FQGNSA. This CDR3 spans 15 amino acids. Losses at the gene ends were 3 bases for V and 3 bases for J; bases not matched to a gene: 5.

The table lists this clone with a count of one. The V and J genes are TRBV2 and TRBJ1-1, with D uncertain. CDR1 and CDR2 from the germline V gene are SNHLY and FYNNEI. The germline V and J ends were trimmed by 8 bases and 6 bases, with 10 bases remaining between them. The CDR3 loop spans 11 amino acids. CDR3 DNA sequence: TGTGCCAGCGGAAGAGGCCCTGAAGCTTTCTTT. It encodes CASGRGPEAFF. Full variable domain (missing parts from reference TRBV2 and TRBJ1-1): EPEVTQTPSHQVTQMGQEVILRCVPISNHLYFYWYRQILGQKVEFLVSFYNNEISEKSEIFDDQFSVERPDGSNFTLKIRSTKLEDSAMYFCASGRGPEAFFGQGTRLTVV.

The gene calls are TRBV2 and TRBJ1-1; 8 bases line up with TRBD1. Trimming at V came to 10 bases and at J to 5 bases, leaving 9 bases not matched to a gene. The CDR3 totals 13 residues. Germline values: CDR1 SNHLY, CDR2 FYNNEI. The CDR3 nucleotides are TGTGCCACGCAGGGGGCGGGTGAGACTGAAGCTTTCTTT. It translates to CATQGAGETEAFF. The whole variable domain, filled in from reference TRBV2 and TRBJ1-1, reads EPEVTQTPSHQVTQMGQEVILRCVPISNHLYFYWYRQILGQKVEFLVSFYNNEISEKSEIFDDQFSVERPDGSNFTLKIRSTKLEDSAMYFCATQGAGETEAFFGQGTRLTVV.